This T cell receptor beta chain was captured in a study of T cell repertoires in cytomegalovirus infection. For the study at large: Peptides in the study included HLA-C-restricted and HLA-B-restricted CMV epitopes. CMV infection together with matching HLA type was indicated by public TCR beta signatures.

Regarding this clonotype: Its matching antigen is unknown. A junction end diverges from the germline sequence, so it may reflect a read error.

CDR3 length: 14 residues. Germline V gene sequence: CDR1 DFQATT, CDR2 SNEGSKA (reference sequence). TCRdb used MiXCR to reprocess the reads, holding one entry per CDR3 protein. Among fewer than 950,000 distinct CDR3 sequences listed, roughly 33% were seen once. Notes on the study in general: Cumulated frequencies of public TCR beta families served to identify carriers of CMV plus the relevant HLA. Clonotypes of TCR beta that were HLA-C-restricted and CMV-specific dominated the ex vivo response.

This specimen was cultured CD8+ T cells from PBMCs, taken from culture after CMV antigen stimulation. This TCR derives from a human donor in good health (CMV status not recorded). Some clones in this sample may be carry-over from other donors' samples. V and J are TRBV20-1 and TRBJ2-3; either TRBD1 or TRBD2 may supply D (5 bases each). In DNA form, the CDR3 reads TGTAGTGCTATGGGACGTAGGAGCACAGATACGCAGTATTTT. Residues: CSAMGRRSTDTQYF.